These T cell receptor beta chains were read from a single sample in a study of blood T cell repertoires in COVID-19. The assay was immunoSEQ multiplex PCR, and TCRdb's table has in-frame clones only and misses some. The data show about 300,000 clones, under 90% seen once. Sequencing was done on a sample of peripheral blood. These receptors were obtained from a woman aged 25 to 39 with COVID-19, enrolled during active disease. CDR3s include the opening cysteine and the closing phenylalanine or tryptophan. Each record gives: D gene, clone size, J gene, V gene, CDR3 DNA, CDR3 protein. A D gene is named only where the DNA matches it firmly. Expanded clones get a size class; other rows say once, few or many, or leave the size out.

TRBD2	few	TRBJ2-2	TRBV4-1	TGCGCCAGCAGCCCCGGGACTAGCGGGGGGGCGTTTTTTGGGGAGCTGTTTTTT	CASSPGTSGGAFFGELFF
TRBD1	few	TRBJ1-5	TRBV2	TGTGCCAGCAGTGTATATCAGGGGGACAATCAGCCCCAGCATTTT	CASSVYQGDNQPQHF
TRBD1	-	TRBJ1-3	TRBV19	TGTGCCAGTAGTAGACAGGGGGTCGGCTCTGGAAACACCATATATTTT	CASSRQGVGSGNTIYF
-	-	TRBJ2-1	TRBV9	TGTGCCAGCAGCGACACCCCAGCAACTAGCCTTGAGCAGTTCTTC	CASSDTPATSLEQFF
-	-	TRBJ2-2	TRBV6-5	TGTGCCAGCAGTTACTCGTACACCCACACCGGGGAGCTGTTTTTT	CASSYSYTHTGELFF
TRBD2	-	TRBJ2-5	TRBV2	TGTGCCGGGGGACTAGCCCAAGAGACCCAGTACTTC	CAGGLAQETQYF
-	-	TRBJ1-1	TRBV30	TGTGCCTGGAGTGTAACACCTGGATGGGAGGCTTTCTTT	CAWSVTPGWEAFF
TRBD1	-	TRBJ2-1	TRBV5-5	TGTGCCAGCAGCTCCCTTCCGGGACAGGGGGACGAGCAGTTCTTC	CASSSLPGQGDEQFF
-	-	TRBJ2-3	TRBV11-3	TGTGCCAGCAGTCCAGGGGGGACGAGGGAGTATTTT	CASSPGGTREYF
-	-	TRBJ1-1	TRBV6-1	TGTGCCAGCAGTGAAGAACACCGCACTGAAGCTTTCTTT	CASSEEHRTEAFF
-	-	TRBJ2-1	TRBV12-3/TRBV12-4	TGTGCCAGCACTACGGGCCTGCGGGATGAGCAGTTCTTC	CASTTGLRDEQFF
-	once	TRBJ2-5	TRBV10-3	TGTGCCATCGGTCCTAGCCAAGAGACCCAGTACTTC	CAIGPSQETQYF
-	-	TRBJ1-1	TRBV27	TGTGCCAGCAGTTTCCTAGGGGCCCGAACTGAAGCTTTCTTT	CASSFLGARTEAFF
-	-	TRBJ2-2	TRBV10-1	TGCGCCAGCAGTGACAGGGATCGCACCGGGGAGCTGTTTTTT	CASSDRDRTGELFF
TRBD1	-	TRBJ1-4	TRBV3-1/TRBV3-2	TGTGCCAGCAGCCTAGGGACAGTTGCAACTAATGAAAAACTGTTTTTT	CASSLGTVATNEKLFF
TRBD2	-	TRBJ2-1	TRBV12-5	TGTGCTAGTGGGCCCGGACTAGCGATCGAGCAGTTCTTC	CASGPGLAIEQFF
-	-	TRBJ1-2	TRBV12-3/TRBV12-4	TGTGCCAGCAGTCCCGGGTCCTATGGCTACACCTTC	CASSPGSYGYTF
TRBD2	few	TRBJ2-7	TRBV5-1	TGCGCCAGCAGCGCCCTAGCGGGGGGAACCTACGAGCAGTACTTC	CASSALAGGTYEQYF
TRBD2	-	TRBJ2-2	TRBV4-2	TGTGCCAGCAGCCAAGGGCGTCTAGCGGGGACCGGGGAGCTGTTTTTT	CASSQGRLAGTGELFF
-	few	TRBJ2-3	TRBV6-4	TGTGCCAGCAGTAACGGGGGAAGTGCAGATACGCAGTATTTT	CASSNGGSADTQYF
-	once	TRBJ2-3	TRBV5-6	TGTGCCAGCAGCCGGCGGGGCGATACGGATACGCAGTATTTT	CASSRRGDTDTQYF
TRBD1	-	TRBJ2-2	TRBV18	TGTGCCAGCTCACCAGGGGACCGGGACAGGGCTCCCGGGGAGCTGTTTTTT	CASSPGDRDRAPGELFF
-	once	TRBJ1-1	TRBV6-1	TGTGCCAGCAGTGACAGTGGCCGGGTTTCAAACACTGAAGCTTTCTTT	CASSDSGRVSNTEAFF
-	-	TRBJ1-2	TRBV3-1/TRBV3-2	TGTGCCAGCAGTCCCGGTAGTACTAACTATGGCTACACCTTC	CASSPGSTNYGYTF
TRBD1	-	TRBJ2-1	TRBV3-1/TRBV3-2	TGTGCCAGCAGCCAAGGGACAGGGGGCATCTACAATGAGCAGTTCTTC	CASSQGTGGIYNEQFF
TRBD2	-	TRBJ2-1	TRBV9	TGTGCCAGCAGCCCAGCGGGGGGGTACAATGAGCAGTTCTTC	CASSPAGGYNEQFF
-	-	TRBJ1-5	TRBV2	TGTGCCAGCAGTGAAGAGGCAGGGTGGAATCAGCCCCAGCATTTT	CASSEEAGWNQPQHF
-	-	TRBJ1-4	TRBV5-8	TGTGCCAGCAGCTTTAGAATACGTACAACTAATGAAAAACTGTTTTTT	CASSFRIRTTNEKLFF
TRBD1	-	TRBJ2-1	TRBV7-9	TGTGCCTCTTCCCCAGGGGGCTACAATGAGCAGTTCTTC	CASSPGGYNEQFF
-	few	TRBJ1-5	TRBV28	TGTGCCAGCAGTCCTCAGGGTGTGGGCAATCAGCCCCAGCATTTT	CASSPQGVGNQPQHF
TRBD2	-	TRBJ2-1	TRBV18	TGTGCCAGCTCACCCCTTCTAGCGGGGGGCTACAATGAGCAGTTCTTC	CASSPLLAGGYNEQFF
TRBD1	-	TRBJ2-4	TRBV19	TGTGCCAGTAGCGGCAGGGGGCGCGCGAGGGGCAAAAACATTCAGTACTTC	CASSGRGRARGKNIQYF
TRBD1	-	TRBJ1-5	TRBV15	TGTGCCACCAGCAGAGGGGACAGGGGCGCCAATCAGCCCCAGCATTTT	CATSRGDRGANQPQHF
-	-	TRBJ1-5	TRBV19	TGTGCCAGTAGGCCTTGGGGGGAAGGTCAGCCCCAGCATTTT	CASRPWGEGQPQHF
TRBD2	-	TRBJ2-3	TRBV5-1	TGCGCCAGCAGCCTCAGCGGGGTTAGCACAGATACGCAGTATTTT	CASSLSGVSTDTQYF
-	many	TRBJ2-6	TRBV6-5	TGTGCCAGCACTACAGGGTTCTCTGGGGCCAACGTCCTGACTTTC	CASTTGFSGANVLTF
-	-	TRBJ1-6	TRBV6-5	TGTGCCAGCGGGAGCCGTAATTCACCCCTCCACTTT	CASGSRNSPLHF
-	-	TRBJ1-2	TRBV5-5	TGTGCCAGCAGCCCTCGGGGGAACTATGGCTACACCTTC	CASSPRGNYGYTF
TRBD1	-	TRBJ2-1	TRBV9	TGTGCCAGCAGCGTGGGACAGGGGGATGAGCAGTTCTTC	CASSVGQGDEQFF
-	-	TRBJ1-5	TRBV20-1	TGCAGTGCTAGTAAGGGGTTTGGCAATCAGCCCCAGCATTTT	CSASKGFGNQPQHF
-	-	TRBJ2-1	TRBV28	TGTGCCAGCAGTCTTCCCCCGCCGAGCTCCTACAATGAGCAGTTCTTC	CASSLPPPSSYNEQFF
-	once	TRBJ1-1	TRBV4-1	TGCGCCAGCAGCCAAGGAGGTGGCCGGTCTTTCTTT	CASSQGGGRSFF
-	once	TRBJ1-2	TRBV6-2/TRBV6-3	TGTGCCAGCAGTCCCCCGCGGGACGAAGCTACTAACTATGGCTACACCTTC	CASSPPRDEATNYGYTF
TRBD1	-	TRBJ1-4	TRBV2	TGTGCCAGCAGGAAACAGGGGAATGGGGAAAAACTGTTTTTT	CASRKQGNGEKLFF
TRBD2	-	TRBJ2-3	TRBV3-1/TRBV3-2	TGTGCCAGCAGCCAAGGGACTAGCGTCCTCGGGTCGACGCAGTATTTT	CASSQGTSVLGSTQYF
-	once	TRBJ2-7	TRBV6-6	TGTGCCAGCAGCCACTCGACGGGTTGGAGCGAGCAGTACTTC	CASSHSTGWSEQYF
TRBD2	-	TRBJ2-3	TRBV7-9	TGTGCCAGCAGCTGGGGGACTAGCGGTACAGATACGCAGTATTTT	CASSWGTSGTDTQYF
TRBD1	-	TRBJ1-4	TRBV3-1/TRBV3-2	TGTGCCAGCAGCCAAGCTGCAGGGGGTGGTGAAAAACTGTTTTTT	CASSQAAGGGEKLFF
TRBD2	-	TRBJ2-5	TRBV4-1	TGCGCCAGCAGCCTCCTAACAGCGGGGGGCTCACAAGAGACCCAGTACTTC	CASSLLTAGGSQETQYF
TRBD2	-	TRBJ2-1	TRBV6-2/TRBV6-3	TGTGCCAGCAGTTACTCAGGGCTAGCGGGGGGGCAAGATGAGCAGTTCTTC	CASSYSGLAGGQDEQFF
-	-	TRBJ1-2	TRBV3-1/TRBV3-2	TGTGCCAGCAGCCAATCGACAGGCCGCTCTTACTATGGCTACACCTTC	CASSQSTGRSYYGYTF
TRBD2	-	TRBJ2-1	TRBV27	TGTGCCAGCAGTTCCTCTCCTAGCGGGTTTAGTGAGCAGTTCTTC	CASSSSPSGFSEQFF
TRBD1	-	TRBJ2-5	TRBV11-2	TGTGCCAGCAGCTTTCAGGGGGCTCAAGAGACCCAGTACTTC	CASSFQGAQETQYF
TRBD1	-	TRBJ2-3	TRBV6-5	TGTGCCACGGGATGGACAGGGAGCGCAGATACGCAGTATTTT	CATGWTGSADTQYF
TRBD1	-	TRBJ1-1	TRBV29-1	TGCAGCGTTGGAGGGGGCCATTACACTGAAGCTTTCTTT	CSVGGGHYTEAFF